This record looks at one T cell receptor (beta chain) sequence and its context. This clone was counted between two and nine times. Its antigen is still unknown. Given a much more abundant clone one base away, this may be a read error. Including cysteine and phenylalanine, the CDR3 has 15 amino acids. Only CDR3 DNA remains: 45 bases, in frame from the first base. V is cut back by 5 bases and J by 0 bases, with 2 bases in the junction unmatched. CDR1 and CDR2, per the germline V gene (reference sequence), are SEHNR and FQNEAQ. CD8 naive samples consisted of CD45RO-negative cells that were positively selected for CCR7, yielding a CD45RA+CCR7+ population without TemRA cells. The donors were healthy, HIV-negative adults with no recently reported acute infections or vaccinations. Only Caucasian adults living in Nashville, Tennessee, USA were represented among the donors. After blood collection by leukapheresis, PBMCs were isolated using Ficoll-Histopaque density gradient centrifugation and then cryopreserved in the vapor phase of liquid nitrogen. Purity and quantity of every magnetically sorted T cell population were checked by analytical flow cytometry. Genomic DNA was isolated from every sorted fraction and measured by UV absorbance on a Nanodrop 2000c.

TCR CDR3 regions were amplified from genomic DNA by multiplex PCR using the deep immunoSEQ assay. Extracted genomic DNA from each cell subset was distributed evenly across all wells of several immunoSEQ 96-well plates, and each plate was treated as a replicate. For sorted subsets, about 200 ng genomic DNA, equal to 25,000 to 35,000 T cell genomes, was loaded into each replicate PCR. Purified libraries were quantified with a Qubit 3.0 fluorometer, sized on a Bioanalyzer 2100, and re-quantified with the KAPA Library Quantification kit. Every immunoSEQ 96-well plate was sequenced on a dedicated single-read 150-cycle Illumina NextSeq 550 flow cell. The study's processing was this. The immunoSEQ output contained only junctional sequences without quality scores, so filtering could not match that applied to full-length reads. To assign V/J genes and CDR3, sequences were annotated against IMGT germline references using PyIR, a Python wrapper for IgBLAST v1.9. Reads with weak V/J assignments (E-value above 1e-6), missing CDR3, stop codons, out-of-frame junctions, or ambiguous translated residues were removed. V3J clonotypes were defined as sequences sharing the same inferred V gene, J gene, and CDR3 amino acid sequence. Percentage overlap between repertoires was computed as shared unique clonotypes divided by the size of the smaller repertoire. Three approaches were used to assess repertoire richness: RTK rarefaction, the Chao1 estimator, and Recon v2.1 estimates of unobserved clonotypes. Generation probabilities for all TCRbeta clonotypes obtained by the gDNA method from four donors were computed using OLGA. In its TCRdb copy, this immuneACCESS table keeps in-frame sequences only and misses some clones. Where compared with another copy, unresolved V genes explain less than half of these, and the others have no known cause. That table furnishes V, J and clone size, whereas the DNA furnished D and trimming. In all, the sample holds about 2.2 million clones, and 85% to 95% of those were seen once. The ten biggest clones cover under 2% of the sample.

This record belongs to a study of shared clonotypes between healthy human individuals (TCRdb year 2020). Study-wide context: The cohort comprised a couple of women and a few men aged 18 to 49 years. For each donor, CD4 naive and CD4 memory were each run on three plates, CD8 naive on two plates, and CD8 memory on one plate. Blood TCR repertoires of 5 or 6 healthy adults were deeply sequenced to estimate repertoire size and the extent of clonotype sharing between individuals. Leukapheresis yielded between about 0.94 and 8.9 billion PBMCs per donor. Libraries were prepared and TCR repertoires were sequenced by different laboratories using diverse techniques, in order to increase sequencing depth and limit assay-specific biases. The study at large found these results: Sampling was restricted to blood, and TCR repertoires in tissues likely differ from the TCR repertoires found in blood. The small number of donors limited the genetic and exposure-history diversity represented. About 5% of naive CD4, roughly 3.5% of naive CD8, approximately 2.2% of memory CD4, and 0.35% to 0.4% of memory CD8 clonotypes were shared across several donors. Estimated clonotype richness was generally larger for naive than for memory subsets. Compared with non-shared clonotypes, the clonotypes found in all four sorted-subset donors had higher generation probabilities. Pairwise subsampling indicated that sequencing depth was expected to affect the degree of clonotype sharing among donors. Incomplete sequencing was indicated by rarefaction of sorted-subset datasets, despite the large sequencing depth.

This clonotype was obtained from a man between 18 and 35 years old in good health. Some clones in this sample may be carry-over from other donors' samples. The chain is made from TRBV7-9 and TRBJ1-5, with 9 central nucleotides matching TRBD1. The sequenced sample consisted of naive CD8+ T cells from PBMCs. The sample's cell subset or site label, decoded: CD45RA+CCR7+. CDR3 sequence: CASSRTGDSNQPQHF. In nucleotides, the sequence is TGTGCCAGCAGCCGGACAGGGGATAGCAATCAGCCCCAGCATTTT.